The rows below give T cell receptor beta chains drawn from one sample of a study of blood T cells in healthy people across ages. TCRdb analysed the 5' RACE reads with MiXCR anew, one entry per CDR3 protein. The data show more than 900,000 distinct CDR3 sequences, with about 25% seen just once and less than 0.85% held by the top ten. These data also formed part of another study, on T cells of mothers and their children.

Sequencing input: blood. These receptor sequences come from a girl aged 2-10 years in good health. CDR3s include the opening cysteine and the closing phenylalanine or tryptophan. A D gene is named only where the DNA matches it firmly. The size entry is marked missing in some rows and otherwise reads once, few, many or a size class.

V: TRBV7-8; size: -; D: -; J: TRBJ1-2; DNA: TGTGCCAGCAGCTTAGGATCAGGGAACTATGGCTACACCTTC; CDR3: CASSLGSGNYGYTF
V: TRBV4-2; size: -; D: TRBD1; J: TRBJ2-7; DNA: TGTGCCAGCAGCCTGGGGACAGGGTCTCTCTCTGACGAGCAGTACTTC; CDR3: CASSLGTGSLSDEQYF
V: TRBV7-6; size: few; D: -; J: TRBJ2-5; DNA: TGTGCCAGCAGCTTGCGGACGGACTCACAAGAGACCCAGTACTTC; CDR3: CASSLRTDSQETQYF
V: TRBV7-9; size: few; D: -; J: TRBJ2-3; DNA: TGTGCCGGCGACAGCGGGTACGGCACAGATACGCAGTATTTT; CDR3: CAGDSGYGTDTQYF
V: TRBV5-6; size: -; D: -; J: TRBJ2-1; DNA: TGTGCCGGCAGCTTGGCCTTCGGGGTCTACAATGAGCAGTTCTTC; CDR3: CAGSLAFGVYNEQFF
V: TRBV29-1; size: -; D: -; J: TRBJ2-7; DNA: TGCAGCGTCGGCCCGGGGTTCGAGCAGTACTTC; CDR3: CSVGPGFEQYF
V: TRBV4-1; size: few; D: -; J: TRBJ2-5; DNA: TGCGCCAGCAGCCAGGTCGAGGGAAGGGGGGAGCAGTACTTC; CDR3: CASSQVEGRGEQYF
V: TRBV12-3/TRBV12-4; size: -; D: TRBD1; J: TRBJ1-2; DNA: TGTGCCAGCAGCCCCGGGACAGGGGCATCCCACACCTTC; CDR3: CASSPGTGASHTF
V: TRBV28; size: few; D: -; J: TRBJ2-4; DNA: TGTGCCAGCCGAGGGGGGGCTGCGGACATTCAGTACTTC; CDR3: CASRGGAADIQYF
V: TRBV6-6; size: few; D: -; J: TRBJ1-2; DNA: TGTGCCAGCAGTTTTGGACACCTCTATGGCTACACCTTC; CDR3: CASSFGHLYGYTF
V: TRBV20-1; size: -; D: TRBD2; J: TRBJ2-7; DNA: TGCAGTGCTAGAGAACCGGAGCGGGAGGGATATGAGCAGTACTTC; CDR3: CSAREPEREGYEQYF
V: TRBV29-1; size: few; D: -; J: TRBJ2-5; DNA: TGCAGCGTCATCCAGGGGGGCCAAGAGACCCAGTACTTC; CDR3: CSVIQGGQETQYF
V: TRBV2; size: -; D: -; J: TRBJ2-3; DNA: TGTGCCAGCAGTGAAGAATATCCGGATACGCAGTATTTT; CDR3: CASSEEYPDTQYF
V: TRBV7-2; size: once; D: -; J: TRBJ1-1; DNA: TGTGCCAGCAGCTTAGTCAAAGACACTGAAGCTTTCTTT; CDR3: CASSLVKDTEAFF
V: TRBV10-2; size: -; D: TRBD2; J: TRBJ2-7; DNA: TGCGCCAGCAGACTGACTAGCGGGAGCCACGAGCAGTACTTC; CDR3: CASRLTSGSHEQYF
V: TRBV29-1; size: -; D: -; J: TRBJ1-2; DNA: TGCAGCGTTGTTACAGGGAACCAAATCTATGGCTACACCTTC; CDR3: CSVVTGNQIYGYTF
V: TRBV11-1; size: -; D: TRBD1; J: TRBJ2-7; DNA: TGTGCCAGCAGCTCGACAGGGGCGGACTACGAGCAGTACTTC; CDR3: CASSSTGADYEQYF
V: TRBV28; size: -; D: -; J: TRBJ2-1; DNA: TGTGCCAGCTGGACAGCATACAATGAGCAGTTCTTC; CDR3: CASWTAYNEQFF
V: TRBV29-1; size: -; D: -; J: TRBJ2-3; DNA: TGCAGCGTTGCTGGTCGCTTAAACACAGATACGCAGTATTTT; CDR3: CSVAGRLNTDTQYF
V: TRBV5-1; size: few; D: -; J: TRBJ2-7; DNA: TGCGCCAGCAGCTTGGAGGGTAGAAATTACTACGAGCAGTACTTC; CDR3: CASSLEGRNYYEQYF
V: TRBV18; size: few; D: -; J: TRBJ2-7; DNA: TGTGCCAGCTCACCAAATGTAAATTCAGATTACGAGCAGTACTTC; CDR3: CASSPNVNSDYEQYF
V: TRBV7-9; size: few; D: TRBD1; J: TRBJ2-3; DNA: TGTGCCAGCAGCGTGCGACAGGGGGCGAACACAGATACGCAGTATTTT; CDR3: CASSVRQGANTDTQYF
V: TRBV18; size: few; D: -; J: TRBJ2-3; DNA: TGTGCCAGCTCACCAGCGGGACATCGCACAGATACGCAGTATTTT; CDR3: CASSPAGHRTDTQYF
V: TRBV5-6; size: -; D: -; J: TRBJ1-2; DNA: TGTGCCAGCAGCCGACACCCCAATGGGTTAGCTAACTATGGCTACACCTTC; CDR3: CASSRHPNGLANYGYTF
V: TRBV5-1; size: few; D: TRBD2; J: TRBJ2-1; DNA: TGCGCCAGCAGCCCGCAGAGACTAGCGGAGGAGGGTGAGCAGTTCTTC; CDR3: CASSPQRLAEEGEQFF
V: TRBV28; size: few; D: TRBD1; J: TRBJ1-1; DNA: TGTGCCAGCAGAATAACAGGGGTGAACACTGAAGCTTTCTTT; CDR3: CASRITGVNTEAFF
V: TRBV4-2; size: -; D: -; J: TRBJ1-2; DNA: TGTGCCAGCAGCCAAGCGTTTTTATCTACTTTCGATGATGGCTACACCTTC; CDR3: CASSQAFLSTFDDGYTF
V: TRBV2; size: -; D: -; J: TRBJ2-4; DNA: TGTGCCAGCAGTGAAAGAGCGATAGCCAAAAACATTCAGTACTTC; CDR3: CASSERAIAKNIQYF
V: TRBV4-2; size: -; D: -; J: TRBJ2-2; DNA: TGTGCCAGCAGCCAAGATGGGCACAGAGGGACCGGGGAGCTGTTTTTT; CDR3: CASSQDGHRGTGELFF
V: TRBV7-2; size: -; D: -; J: TRBJ1-5; DNA: TGTGCCAGCAGCTTAAGTGGGCGGAAATCCAATCAGCCCCAGCATTTT; CDR3: CASSLSGRKSNQPQHF
V: TRBV7-9; size: -; D: -; J: TRBJ1-5; DNA: TGTGCCAGCAGCGGGGGTGGGGCCTTCGATCAGCCCCAGCATTTT; CDR3: CASSGGGAFDQPQHF
V: TRBV20-1; size: once; D: TRBD2; J: TRBJ2-3; DNA: TGCAGTGCTGGAAGGCTAGCGGGAGGTAGCACAGATACGCAGTATTTT; CDR3: CSAGRLAGGSTDTQYF
V: TRBV5-1; size: few; D: TRBD2; J: TRBJ2-1; DNA: TGCGCCAGCAGGTCACTAGCGGGAGGGTTCAATGAGCAGTTCTTC; CDR3: CASRSLAGGFNEQFF
V: TRBV4-3; size: -; D: TRBD2; J: TRBJ2-5; DNA: TGCGCCAGCAGCCAAGATGGGGCGGGGGGCAGAAAAGAGACCCAGTACTTC; CDR3: CASSQDGAGGRKETQYF
V: TRBV3-1; size: -; D: -; J: TRBJ2-2; DNA: TGTGCCAGCAGCAAGGGGGGATCGAACACCGGGGAGCTGTTTTTT; CDR3: CASSKGGSNTGELFF
V: TRBV29-1; size: -; D: -; J: TRBJ2-1; DNA: TGCAGCTCCATTCCCGGGACTTCTGAGCAGTTCTTC; CDR3: CSSIPGTSEQFF
V: TRBV29-1; size: -; D: -; J: TRBJ2-2; DNA: TGCAGCGTTGAAACCTGGGTCGGGGAGCTTTTTTTT; CDR3: CSVETWVGELFF
V: TRBV7-2; size: few; D: -; J: TRBJ1-2; DNA: TGTGCCAGCAGCCCGGGTCCCCGCCGGGCTAACTATGGCTACACCTTC; CDR3: CASSPGPRRANYGYTF
V: TRBV14; size: few; D: -; J: TRBJ2-5; DNA: TGTGCCAGCAGCCAAGAACCAGGGCGAGAGACCCAGTACTTC; CDR3: CASSQEPGRETQYF
V: TRBV6-5; size: few; D: TRBD2; J: TRBJ2-5; DNA: TGTGCCAGCAGTTACCGCCGGGGACTAGCGGGAGAAGAGTGGTACTTC; CDR3: CASSYRRGLAGEEWYF
V: TRBV4-1; size: few; D: TRBD2; J: TRBJ2-1; DNA: TGCGCCAGCAGCCAAGTCGAGGCGGGAGCGGTCGATGAGCAGTTCTTC; CDR3: CASSQVEAGAVDEQFF
V: TRBV20-1; size: few; D: TRBD2; J: TRBJ2-7; DNA: TGCAGTGCTAGAGATCATCAGCGGGGCGGCTACGAGCAGTACTTC; CDR3: CSARDHQRGGYEQYF
V: TRBV6-5; size: -; D: TRBD1; J: TRBJ2-5; DNA: TGTGCCAGCAGTTCCACAGGGGACGGGACCCAGTACTTC; CDR3: CASSSTGDGTQYF
V: TRBV2; size: few; D: -; J: TRBJ2-4; DNA: TGTGCCAGCAGAAGGTCCAGTGATAACATTCAGTACTTC; CDR3: CASRRSSDNIQYF
V: TRBV7-9; size: -; D: TRBD1; J: TRBJ2-1; DNA: TGTGCCAGCAGCTTAAGTCCCGGACAGGGGGCAGAAAATGAGCAGTTCTTC; CDR3: CASSLSPGQGAENEQFF
V: TRBV5-5; size: few; D: -; J: TRBJ1-4; DNA: TGTGCCAGCAGCTTGGGCATCAATCCTTCAACTAATGAAAAACTGTTTTTT; CDR3: CASSLGINPSTNEKLFF
V: TRBV12-3/TRBV12-4; size: -; D: TRBD2; J: TRBJ2-5; DNA: TGTGCCAGCAGTTCAAGCGGGGGGGCGAAGGAGCAGTACTTC; CDR3: CASSSSGGAKEQYF
V: TRBV4-3; size: -; D: TRBD2; J: TRBJ2-3; DNA: TGCGCCAGCAGCCAAGATACGGGGGGGCCAGTAGATACGCAGTATTTT; CDR3: CASSQDTGGPVDTQYF
V: TRBV28; size: -; D: TRBD1; J: TRBJ1-1; DNA: TGTGCCAGCAGGGCTCCGGGACAGGGGGTTCCTTTCTTT; CDR3: CASRAPGQGVPFF
V: TRBV11-2; size: few; D: TRBD2; J: TRBJ2-5; DNA: TGTGCCAGCAGCTTAGGTAGCGGGGTGGAGACCCAGTACTTC; CDR3: CASSLGSGVETQYF
V: TRBV11-2; size: -; D: TRBD1; J: TRBJ1-5; DNA: TGTGCCAGCAGCTTGACAGGGATGGATGCAAGCGGCCAGCCCCAGCATTTT; CDR3: CASSLTGMDASGQPQHF
V: TRBV7-9; size: -; D: -; J: TRBJ2-1; DNA: TGTGCCAGCAGCTTAGGAGGTCCCAGGGCGGCCTACAATGAGCAGTTCTTC; CDR3: CASSLGGPRAAYNEQFF
V: TRBV7-9; size: -; D: -; J: TRBJ1-2; DNA: TGTGCCAGCAGCTTGGAGGGCAGCGTTAACTATGGCTACACCTTC; CDR3: CASSLEGSVNYGYTF
V: TRBV12-3/TRBV12-4; size: -; D: -; J: TRBJ1-3; DNA: TGTGCCAGCAGGATGACAGTAAGCTCTGGAAACACCATATATTTT; CDR3: CASRMTVSSGNTIYF
V: TRBV11-2; size: -; D: TRBD2; J: TRBJ2-3; DNA: TGTGCCAGCAGCACTCCCCCACTAGCGAGCGGCACAGATACGCAGTATTTT; CDR3: CASSTPPLASGTDTQYF